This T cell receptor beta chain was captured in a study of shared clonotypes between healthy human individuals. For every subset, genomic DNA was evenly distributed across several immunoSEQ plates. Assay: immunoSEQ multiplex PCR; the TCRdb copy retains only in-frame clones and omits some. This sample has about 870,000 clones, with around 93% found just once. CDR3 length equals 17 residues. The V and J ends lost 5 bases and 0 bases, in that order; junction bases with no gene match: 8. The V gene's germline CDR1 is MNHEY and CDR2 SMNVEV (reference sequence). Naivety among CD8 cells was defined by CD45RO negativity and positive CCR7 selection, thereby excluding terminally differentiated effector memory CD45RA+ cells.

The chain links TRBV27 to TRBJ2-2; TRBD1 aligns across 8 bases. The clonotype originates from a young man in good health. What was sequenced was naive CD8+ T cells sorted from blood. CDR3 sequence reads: CASSPWTGTANTGELFF. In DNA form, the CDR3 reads TGTGCCAGCAGTCCCTGGACAGGGACCGCGAACACCGGGGAGCTGTTTTTT.